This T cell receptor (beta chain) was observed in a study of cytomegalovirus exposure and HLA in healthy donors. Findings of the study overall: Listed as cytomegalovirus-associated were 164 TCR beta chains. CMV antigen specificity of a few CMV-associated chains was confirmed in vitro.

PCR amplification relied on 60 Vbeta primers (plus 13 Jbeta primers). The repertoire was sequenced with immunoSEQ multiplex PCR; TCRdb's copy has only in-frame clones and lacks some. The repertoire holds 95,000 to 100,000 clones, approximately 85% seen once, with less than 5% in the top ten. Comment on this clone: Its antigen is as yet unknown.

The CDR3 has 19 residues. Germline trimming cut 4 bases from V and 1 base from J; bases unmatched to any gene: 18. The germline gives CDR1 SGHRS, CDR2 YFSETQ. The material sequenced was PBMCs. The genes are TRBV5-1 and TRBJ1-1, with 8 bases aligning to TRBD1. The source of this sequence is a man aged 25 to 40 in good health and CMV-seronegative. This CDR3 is CASSPFTRDRLYTNTEAFF. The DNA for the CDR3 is TGCGCCAGCAGCCCATTTACCCGGGACAGGCTGTACACGAACACTGAAGCTTTCTTT.